A selection of T cell receptor beta chains follows, all from one sample in a study of blood T cells in healthy people across ages. Via MiXCR, TCRdb re-called the 5' RACE reads, giving one row per CDR3 protein. Counted here are roughly 1,000,000 distinct CDR3 sequences, under 30% occurring once; the ten biggest clones make up approximately 0.7%. These data are also associated with another study on T cells of mothers and their children.

The source material was blood. The source of these receptors is a girl aged 2 to 9 in good health. The CDR3 runs from the conserved cysteine through the conserved F or W.

TRBJ1-1,TRBV5-5,CASSVGPIGTEAFF
TRBJ2-1,TRBV6-6,CASSYFSNNEQFF
TRBJ2-1,TRBV2,CASTGGDSYNEQFF
TRBJ1-2,TRBV7-9,CASSLLQGNLATLYGYTF
TRBJ1-1,TRBV7-2,CASSLATYTEAFF
TRBJ2-5,TRBV3-1,CASSLRSAGETQYF
TRBJ1-6,TRBV7-2,CASSSPPFNSPLHF
TRBJ1-6,TRBV12-3/TRBV12-4,CASNPQGFYSPLHF
.,TRBV20-1,CSARDLVSGRDPYEQYF
TRBJ2-3,TRBV9,CASSVGGMDTQYF
TRBJ2-5,TRBV29-1,CSVDDGGKETQYF
TRBJ2-7,TRBV7-2,CASSSRDRGYEQYF
.,TRBV2,CAIRQGTYEQYF
TRBJ2-5,TRBV7-9,CASSLLRDFFQETQYF
TRBJ2-1,TRBV18,CASSPPGGGYNEQFF
TRBJ2-5,TRBV12-3/TRBV12-4,CASSFLGFGLLGETQYF
TRBJ2-7,TRBV10-1,CASRLRGTFYEQYF
TRBJ2-1,TRBV6-1,CASSQTEPHSYNEQFF
TRBJ1-1,TRBV12-3/TRBV12-4,CASGLAGAEAFF
TRBJ1-1,TRBV7-9,CASAFLNTEAFF
TRBJ2-3,TRBV7-9,CASSSTETSGGYDTQYF
TRBJ2-6,TRBV4-3,CASSQDIQGVFSGANVLTF
.,TRBV20-1,CSARDSSGHYEQYF
TRBJ2-1,TRBV24-1,CATSAPETGNNEQFF
TRBJ2-5,TRBV6-5,CASSRLVGETQYF
TRBJ2-1,TRBV11-2,CASSSPYSTLSYNEHFF
TRBJ2-3,TRBV20-1,CSAQHPGGDTQYF
TRBJ1-1,TRBV24-1,CATSDLRVLVEAFF
.,TRBV20-1,CSARDNRAGLYEQYF
TRBJ1-4,TRBV6-6,CASSHGQGAKLFF
TRBJ2-5,TRBV25-1,CASIGLEETQYF
TRBJ1-2,TRBV29-1,CSDLNWGPGTYGYTF
TRBJ1-4,TRBV3-1,CASSSTHLNEKLFF
TRBJ2-1,TRBV6-1,CASSEQGGHNEQFF
TRBJ2-5,TRBV24-1,CATSDRWTGGETQYF
TRBJ2-4,TRBV27,CASSFGPPIAKNIQYF
.,TRBV20-1,CSAREGGGAYEQYF
.,TRBV28,CASSLSISVEETQYF
TRBJ2-5,TRBV14,CASSQWLTSAQYF
TRBJ2-1,TRBV2,CASSEAWAGGLDNEQFF
TRBJ2-3,TRBV24-1,CATEGGVTDTQYF
.,TRBV2,CASIAGNSYEQYF